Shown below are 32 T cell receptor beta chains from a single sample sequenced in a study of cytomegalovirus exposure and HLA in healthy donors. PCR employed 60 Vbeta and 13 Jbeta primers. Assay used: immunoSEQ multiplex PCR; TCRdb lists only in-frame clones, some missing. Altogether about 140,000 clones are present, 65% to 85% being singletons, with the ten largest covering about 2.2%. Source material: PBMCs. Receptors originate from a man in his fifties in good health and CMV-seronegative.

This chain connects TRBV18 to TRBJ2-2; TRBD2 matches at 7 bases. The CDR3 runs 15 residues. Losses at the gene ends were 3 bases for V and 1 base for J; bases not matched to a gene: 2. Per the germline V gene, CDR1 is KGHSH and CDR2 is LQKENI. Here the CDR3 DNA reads TGTGCCAGCTCACCCCTAGCGGAGAACACCGGGGAGCTGTTTTTT. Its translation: CASSPLAENTGELFF.

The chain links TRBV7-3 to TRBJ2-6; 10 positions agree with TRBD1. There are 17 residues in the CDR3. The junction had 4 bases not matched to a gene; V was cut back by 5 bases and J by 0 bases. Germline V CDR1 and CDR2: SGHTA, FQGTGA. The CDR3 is CASSPGQGRSGANVLTF. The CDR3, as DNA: TGTGCCAGCAGCCCGGGACAGGGGCGCTCTGGGGCCAACGTCCTGACTTTC.

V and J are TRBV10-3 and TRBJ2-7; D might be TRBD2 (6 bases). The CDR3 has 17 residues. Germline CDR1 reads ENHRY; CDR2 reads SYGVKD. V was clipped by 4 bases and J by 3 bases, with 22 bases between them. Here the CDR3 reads CAISGSSRGEEIYEQYF. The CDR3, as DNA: TGTGCCATCAGTGGATCGAGCAGAGGGGAGGAAATCTACGAGCAGTACTTC.

In DNA form, the CDR3 reads TGTGCCTGGAGGTTAGCGGGGGGAGGAGGTACGCAGTATTTT. Its translation is CAWRLAGGGGTQYF. The V and J genes are TRBV30 and TRBJ2-3; TRBD2 agrees at 10 bases. The CDR3 has 14 amino acids. Unmatched junction bases numbered 8, after V lost 3 bases and J lost 8 bases. The germline gives CDR1 GTSNPN, CDR2 SVGIG (reference sequence). Using reference TRBV30 and TRBJ2-3 for the parts outside the CDR3, the full variable domain is SQTIHQWPATLVQPVGSPLSLECTVEGTSNPNLYWYRQAAGRGLQLLFYSVGIGQISSEVPQNLSASRPQDRQFILSSKKLLLSDSGFYLCAWRLAGGGGTQYFGPGTRLTVL.

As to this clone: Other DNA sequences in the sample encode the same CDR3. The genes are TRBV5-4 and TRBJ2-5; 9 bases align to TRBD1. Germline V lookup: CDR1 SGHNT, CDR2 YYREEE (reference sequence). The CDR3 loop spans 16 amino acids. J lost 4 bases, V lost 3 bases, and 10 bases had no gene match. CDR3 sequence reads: CASSSTPGQGRETQYF. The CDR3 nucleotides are TGTGCCAGCAGCTCCACACCGGGACAGGGTAGAGAGACCCAGTACTTC.

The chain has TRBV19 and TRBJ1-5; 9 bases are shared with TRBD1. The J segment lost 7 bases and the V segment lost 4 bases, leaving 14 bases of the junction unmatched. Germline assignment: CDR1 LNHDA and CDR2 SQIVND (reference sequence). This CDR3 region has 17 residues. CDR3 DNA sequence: TGTGCCAGTAGTAGGTGGACAGGGGAGCGTGTTGGCCAGCCCCAGCATTTT. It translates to CASSRWTGERVGQPQHF.

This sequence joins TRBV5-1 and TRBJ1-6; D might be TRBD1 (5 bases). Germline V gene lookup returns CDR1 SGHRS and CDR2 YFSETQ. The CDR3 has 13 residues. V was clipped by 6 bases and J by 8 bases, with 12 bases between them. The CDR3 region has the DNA TGCGCCAGCACGGCCAGGGAGGATTCACCCCTCCACTTT. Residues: CASTAREDSPLHF.

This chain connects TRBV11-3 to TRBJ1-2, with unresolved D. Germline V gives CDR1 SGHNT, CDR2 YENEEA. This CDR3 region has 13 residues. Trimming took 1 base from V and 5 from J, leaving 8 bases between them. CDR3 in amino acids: CASSLAGKYGYTF. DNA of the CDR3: TGTGCCAGCAGCTTAGCAGGAAAATATGGCTACACCTTC. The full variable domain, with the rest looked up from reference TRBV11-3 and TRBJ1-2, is EAGVVQSPRYKIIEKKQPVAFWCNPISGHNTLYWYLQNLGQGPELLIRYENEEAVDDSQLPKDRFSAERLKGVDSTLKIQPAELGDSAVYLCASSLAGKYGYTFGSGTRLTVV.

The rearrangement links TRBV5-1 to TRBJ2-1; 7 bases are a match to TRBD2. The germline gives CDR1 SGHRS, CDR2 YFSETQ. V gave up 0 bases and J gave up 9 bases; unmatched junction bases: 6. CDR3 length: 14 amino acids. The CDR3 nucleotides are TGCGCCAGCAGCTTGGGTAGCGGGTGGACTGAGCAGTTCTTC. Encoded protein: CASSLGSGWTEQFF.

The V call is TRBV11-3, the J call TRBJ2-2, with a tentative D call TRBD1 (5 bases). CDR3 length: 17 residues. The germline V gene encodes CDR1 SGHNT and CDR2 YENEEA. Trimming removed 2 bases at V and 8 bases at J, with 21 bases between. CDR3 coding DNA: TGTGCCAGCAGCTTAACCTGGGCAGGGCCGAACTTAGGGGAGCTGTTTTTT. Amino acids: CASSLTWAGPNLGELFF.

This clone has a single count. In DNA form, the CDR3 reads TGTGCCAGCAGCACGGGGGTAGGGGGCGGCACCTACGAGCAGTACTTC. It encodes CASSTGVGGGTYEQYF. This chain uses TRBV25-1 with TRBJ2-7, with D possibly matching TRBD1 (7 bases). The V and J ends lost 6 bases and 2 bases respectively, with 20 bases between them. The germline V gene has CDR1 MGHDK and CDR2 SYGVNS. This CDR3 has 16 residues.

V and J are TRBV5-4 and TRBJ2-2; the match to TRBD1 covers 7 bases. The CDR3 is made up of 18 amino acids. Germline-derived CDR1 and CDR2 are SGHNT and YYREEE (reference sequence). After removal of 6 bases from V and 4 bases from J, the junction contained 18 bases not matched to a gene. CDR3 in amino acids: CASTEGRGSFTSTGELFF. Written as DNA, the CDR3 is TGTGCCAGCACCGAAGGCAGGGGGTCCTTTACTTCCACCGGGGAGCTGTTTTTT.

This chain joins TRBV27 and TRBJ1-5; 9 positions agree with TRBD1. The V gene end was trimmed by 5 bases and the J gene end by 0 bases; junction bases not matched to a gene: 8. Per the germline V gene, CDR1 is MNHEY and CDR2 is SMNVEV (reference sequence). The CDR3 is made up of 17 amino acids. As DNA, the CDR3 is TGTGCCAGCAGTCACTACCGGGACAGGGCTAGCAATCAGCCCCAGCATTTT. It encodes CASSHYRDRASNQPQHF.

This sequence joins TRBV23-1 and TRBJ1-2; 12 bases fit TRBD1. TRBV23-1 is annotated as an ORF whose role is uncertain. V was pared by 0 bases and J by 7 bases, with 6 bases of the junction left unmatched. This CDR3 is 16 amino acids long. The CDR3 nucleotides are TGCGCCAGCAGTCAATCGGGGGGACAGGGGGCGGGTGGCTACACCTTC. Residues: CASSQSGGQGAGGYTF.

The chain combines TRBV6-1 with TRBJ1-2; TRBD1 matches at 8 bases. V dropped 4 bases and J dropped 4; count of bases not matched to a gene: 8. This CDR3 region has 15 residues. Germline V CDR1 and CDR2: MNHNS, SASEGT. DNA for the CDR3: TGTGCCAGCAGTGGCGGGCAGGGGGCGACCTATGGCTACACCTTC. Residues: CASSGGQGATYGYTF.

The CDR3 spells CASSFGASYEQYF. Written as DNA, the CDR3 is TGTGCCAGTAGTTTCGGAGCTTCCTACGAGCAGTACTTC. J is TRBJ2-7 and V is TRBV19, with D uncertain. Germline CDR1 reads LNHDA; CDR2 reads SQIVND (reference sequence). This CDR3 spans 13 amino acids. V was pared by 5 bases and J by 1 base, with 9 bases between.

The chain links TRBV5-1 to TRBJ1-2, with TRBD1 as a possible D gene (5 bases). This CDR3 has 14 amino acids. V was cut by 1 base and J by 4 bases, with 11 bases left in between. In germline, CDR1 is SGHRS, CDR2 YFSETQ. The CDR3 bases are TGCGCCAGCAGCTTGAGGGGTCTGATCTATGGCTACACCTTC. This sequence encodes CASSLRGLIYGYTF.

Written as DNA, the CDR3 is TGCAGCGCGGAGGGGGCCTGGGGAAACACCATATATTTT. Translation gives CSAEGAWGNTIYF. The rearrangement uses TRBV29-1 and TRBJ1-3, with 7 positions matching TRBD1. Germline assignment: CDR1 SQVTM and CDR2 ANQGSEA. The CDR3 runs to 13 residues. The trim removed 7 bases at V and 4 bases at J, leaving 7 bases unmatched.

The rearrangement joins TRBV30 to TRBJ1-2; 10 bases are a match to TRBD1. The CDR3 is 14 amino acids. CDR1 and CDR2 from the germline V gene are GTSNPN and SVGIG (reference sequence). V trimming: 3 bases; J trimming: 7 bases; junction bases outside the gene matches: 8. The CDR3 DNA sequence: TGTGCCTGGAGGAGGGACAGGGGTCAGGGTGGCTACACCTTC. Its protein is CAWRRDRGQGGYTF.

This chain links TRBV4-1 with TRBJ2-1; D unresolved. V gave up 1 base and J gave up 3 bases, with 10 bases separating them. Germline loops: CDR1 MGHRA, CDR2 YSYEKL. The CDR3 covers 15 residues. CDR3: CASSQGLAYYNEQFF. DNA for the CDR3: TGCGCCAGCAGCCAAGGTTTGGCTTACTACAATGAGCAGTTCTTC.

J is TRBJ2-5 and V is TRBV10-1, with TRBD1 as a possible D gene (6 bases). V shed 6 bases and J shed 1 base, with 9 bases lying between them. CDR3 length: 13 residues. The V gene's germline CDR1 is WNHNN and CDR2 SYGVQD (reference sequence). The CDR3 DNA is TGCGCCAGCAGCGGACAGCTCCAAGAGACCCAGTACTTC. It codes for CASSGQLQETQYF.

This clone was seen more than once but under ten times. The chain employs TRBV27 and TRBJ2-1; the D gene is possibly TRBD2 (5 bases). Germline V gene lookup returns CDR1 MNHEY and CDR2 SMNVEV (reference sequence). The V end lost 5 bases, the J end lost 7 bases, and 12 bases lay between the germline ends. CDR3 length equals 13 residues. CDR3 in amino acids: CASSTSWENEQFF. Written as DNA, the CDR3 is TGTGCCAGCAGTACCTCCTGGGAGAATGAGCAGTTCTTC.

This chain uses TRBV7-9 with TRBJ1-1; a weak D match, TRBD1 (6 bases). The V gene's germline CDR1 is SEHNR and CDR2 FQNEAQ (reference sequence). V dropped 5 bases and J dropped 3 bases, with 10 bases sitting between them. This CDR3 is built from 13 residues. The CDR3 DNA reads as TGTGCCAGCAGCAAAACAGGGTACACTGAAGCTTTCTTT. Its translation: CASSKTGYTEAFF.

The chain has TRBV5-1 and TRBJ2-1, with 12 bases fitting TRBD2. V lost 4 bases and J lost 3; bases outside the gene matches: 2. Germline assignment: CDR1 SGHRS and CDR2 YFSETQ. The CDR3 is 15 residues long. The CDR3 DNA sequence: TGCGCCAGCAGCCGGACTAGCGGGATCTACAATGAGCAGTTCTTC. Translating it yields CASSRTSGIYNEQFF.

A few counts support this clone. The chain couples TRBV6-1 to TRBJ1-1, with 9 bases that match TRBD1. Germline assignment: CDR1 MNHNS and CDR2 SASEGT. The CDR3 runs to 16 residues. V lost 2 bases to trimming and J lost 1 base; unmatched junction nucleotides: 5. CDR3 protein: CASSEYRGRGNTEAFF. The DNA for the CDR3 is TGTGCCAGCAGTGAATACAGGGGGCGCGGGAACACTGAAGCTTTCTTT.

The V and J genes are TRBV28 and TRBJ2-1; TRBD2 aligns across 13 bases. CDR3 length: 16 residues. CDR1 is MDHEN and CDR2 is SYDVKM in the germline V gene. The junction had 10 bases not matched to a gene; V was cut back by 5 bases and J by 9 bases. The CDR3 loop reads CASSLGTSGMVTEQFF. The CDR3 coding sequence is TGTGCCAGCAGTCTAGGGACTAGCGGGATGGTGACTGAGCAGTTCTTC.

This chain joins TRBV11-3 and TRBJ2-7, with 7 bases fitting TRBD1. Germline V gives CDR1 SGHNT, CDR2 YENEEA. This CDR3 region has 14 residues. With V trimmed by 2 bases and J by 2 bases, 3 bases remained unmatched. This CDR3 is CASSLRDSTYEQYF. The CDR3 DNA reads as TGTGCCAGCAGCTTAAGGGACAGTACCTACGAGCAGTACTTC.

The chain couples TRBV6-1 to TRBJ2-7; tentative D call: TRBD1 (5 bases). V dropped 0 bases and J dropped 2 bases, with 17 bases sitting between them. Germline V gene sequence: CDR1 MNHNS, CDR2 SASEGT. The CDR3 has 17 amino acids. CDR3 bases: TGTGCCAGCAGTGAAGCTTCAGTACAGGTTTTGCCCTACGAGCAGTACTTC. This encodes CASSEASVQVLPYEQYF.

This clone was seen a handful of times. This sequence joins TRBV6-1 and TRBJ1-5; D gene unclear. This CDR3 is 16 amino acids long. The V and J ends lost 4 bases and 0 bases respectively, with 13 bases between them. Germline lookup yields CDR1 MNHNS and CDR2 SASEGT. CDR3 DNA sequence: TGTGCCAGCAGTGGCCTAGAGGTGGCTAGCAATCAGCCCCAGCATTTT. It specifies CASSGLEVASNQPQHF.

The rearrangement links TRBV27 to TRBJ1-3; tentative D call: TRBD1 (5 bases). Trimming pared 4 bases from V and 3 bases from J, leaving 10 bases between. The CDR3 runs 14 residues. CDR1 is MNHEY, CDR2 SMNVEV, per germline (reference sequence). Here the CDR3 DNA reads TGTGCCAGCAGTTCAGCGGGGGTTGGAAACACCATATATTTT. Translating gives CASSSAGVGNTIYF.

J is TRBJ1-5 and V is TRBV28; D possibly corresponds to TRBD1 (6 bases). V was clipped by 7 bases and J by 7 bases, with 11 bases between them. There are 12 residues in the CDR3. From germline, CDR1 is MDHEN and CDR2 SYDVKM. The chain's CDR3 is CASTGEHQPQHF. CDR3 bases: TGTGCCAGCACAGGGGAGCACCAGCCCCAGCATTTT. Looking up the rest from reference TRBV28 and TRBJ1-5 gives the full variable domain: DVKVTQSSRYLVKRTGEKVFLECVQDMDHENMFWYRQDPGLGLRLIYFSYDVKMKEKGDIPEGYSVSREKKERFSLILESASTNQTSMYLCASTGEHQPQHFGDGTRLSIL.

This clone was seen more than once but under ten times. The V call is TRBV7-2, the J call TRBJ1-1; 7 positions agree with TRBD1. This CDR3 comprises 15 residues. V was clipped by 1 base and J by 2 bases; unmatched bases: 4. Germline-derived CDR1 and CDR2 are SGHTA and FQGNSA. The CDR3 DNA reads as TGTGCCAGCAGCTTAGATCCAGGGGGAAACACTGAAGCTTTCTTT. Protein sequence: CASSLDPGGNTEAFF.